This is a list of T cell receptor beta chains from one sample in a study of shared clonotypes between healthy human individuals. TCRdb's table, derived via immunoSEQ multiplex PCR, lists solely in-frame clones and lacks some. The sample comprises some 500,000 clones, about 74% of which are singletons, and around 12% rests with the top ten. The sample consisted of PBMCs. All receptors derive from a woman aged 35 to 49 in good health. Some clones in this sample may be carry-over from other donors' samples. Each CDR3 is given with its conserved first and last residue. A D gene is named only where the DNA matches it firmly. Expanded clones get a size class; other rows say once, few or many, or leave the size out.

TRBJ2-7 | TRBV9 | . | TRBD1 | CASSVAHTPGGPNEQYF | TGTGCCAGCAGCGTAGCACACACCCCAGGGGGTCCGAACGAGCAGTACTTC
TRBJ2-5 | TRBV18 | . | . | CASSPSAAGETQYF | TGTGCCAGCTCACCCTCCGCAGCAGGCGAGACCCAGTACTTC
TRBJ2-1 | TRBV6-4 | . | . | CASSATGAEQFF | TGTGCCAGCAGCGCCACAGGAGCTGAGCAGTTCTTC
TRBJ2-7 | TRBV10-2 | many | . | CASSETGFSYEQYF | TGCGCCAGCAGTGAGACGGGGTTCTCCTACGAGCAGTACTTC
TRBJ1-6 | TRBV7-9 | . | TRBD1 | CASRQTGGNSPLHF | TGTGCCAGCAGGCAAACAGGGGGCAATTCACCCCTCCACTTT
TRBJ2-5 | TRBV7-2 | many | . | CASSFNYGLEETQYF | TGTGCCAGCAGCTTTAACTATGGCCTCGAAGAGACCCAGTACTTC
TRBJ2-7 | TRBV10-3 | . | . | CAISESGRASYEQYF | TGTGCCATCAGTGAGTCGGGAAGGGCATCCTACGAGCAGTACTTC
TRBJ2-3 | TRBV27 | . | . | CASSLGGAGADTQYF | TGTGCCAGCAGTTTGGGGGGAGCTGGTGCAGATACGCAGTATTTT
TRBJ1-4 | TRBV19 | . | . | CASSSPPGGQTNEKLFF | TGTGCCAGTAGTTCGCCCCCGGGGGGACAAACTAATGAAAAACTGTTTTTT
TRBJ2-5 | TRBV2 | . | TRBD2 | CASSDGGSGRETQYF | TGTGCCAGCAGTGACGGCGGGAGCGGTAGGGAGACCCAGTACTTC
TRBJ2-7 | TRBV28 | few | TRBD2 | CASSLGTSGRGSLEQYF | TGTGCCAGCAGCCTGGGGACTAGCGGGAGGGGATCCCTCGAGCAGTACTTC
TRBJ2-5 | TRBV10-3 | once | . | CAISDSVETQYF | TGTGCCATCAGTGACTCGGTTGAGACCCAGTACTTC
TRBJ2-7 | TRBV11-1 | . | . | CASTPGASSATYEQYF | TGTGCCAGCACCCCGGGCGCGAGCAGTGCCACCTACGAGCAGTACTTC